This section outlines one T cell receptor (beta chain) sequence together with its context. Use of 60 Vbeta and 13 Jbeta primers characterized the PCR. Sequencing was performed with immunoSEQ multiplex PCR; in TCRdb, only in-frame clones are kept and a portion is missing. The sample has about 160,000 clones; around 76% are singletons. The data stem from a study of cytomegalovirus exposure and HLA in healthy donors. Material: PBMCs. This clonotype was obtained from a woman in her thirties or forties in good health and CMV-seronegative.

CDR3 DNA sequence: TGTGCCAGCGGGGACAGGGCGACTAGCACAGATACGCAGTATTTT. Protein product: CASGDRATSTDTQYF. The V call is TRBV25-1, the J call TRBJ2-3; 9 nucleotides match TRBD1. The CDR3 contains 15 residues. The J segment lost 0 bases and the V segment lost 8 bases, leaving 6 bases of the junction unmatched. Germline V lookup: CDR1 MGHDK, CDR2 SYGVNS.